This TCR beta chain is drawn from a study of T cells after yellow fever vaccination. TCRdb called the 5' RACE reads again in MiXCR, with one record for every CDR3 protein. Among 46,000 or so distinct CDR3 sequences listed, just under 6.5% were seen once. Looked up from germline, CDR1 is SGHNT and CDR2 is YYREEE (reference sequence). Trimming cost V 0 bases and J 0 bases, with 10 bases left between them. The CDR3 is made up of 16 amino acids. Sequenced here: PBMCs, either bulk or a sorted T-cell subset (CD4+, CD8+, memory, or dextramer-sorted; not recorded which), sampled 45 days after the yellow fever booster vaccination. The origin of this receptor is a man aged 30 to 45 who received the YFV17D yellow fever vaccine. This chain joins TRBV5-4 and TRBJ2-1, with D possibly TRBD2 on 5 matching bases. In DNA form, the CDR3 reads TGTGCCAGCAGCTTGGGCCGGGGAGACTCCTACAATGAGCAGTTCTTC. Encoded protein: CASSLGRGDSYNEQFF.